These T cell receptor beta chains were read from a single sample in a study of shared clonotypes between healthy human individuals. TCRdb's copy holds only in-frame clones and misses some; the assay was immunoSEQ multiplex PCR. The data show 450,000 to 600,000 clones, with around three quarters seen just once and approximately 12% held by the top ten. Sequencing input: PBMCs. These receptors were taken from a woman aged 40 to 50 in good health. Some clones in this sample may be carry-over from other donors' samples. Each CDR3 is given with its conserved first and last residue. A D gene is named only where the DNA matches it firmly. Part of the rows lack a size; the others show once, few, many or a class for expanded clones.

v_call: TRBV6-5
d_call: NA
clone_size: NA
j_call: TRBJ2-7
cdr3_nt: TGTGCCAGCGGCCAAGGGAGTAAAGTCTACGAGCAGTACTTC
cdr3_aa: CASGQGSKVYEQYF

v_call: TRBV6-5
d_call: NA
clone_size: NA
j_call: TRBJ2-7
cdr3_nt: TGTGCCAGCAGTTCGCGGGACATTCAGGGGGGCTACGAGCAGTACTTC
cdr3_aa: CASSSRDIQGGYEQYF

v_call: TRBV27
d_call: NA
clone_size: NA
j_call: TRBJ2-6
cdr3_nt: TGTGCCAGCAGGAGACTGAGCACCTCTGGGGCCAACGTCCTGACTTTC
cdr3_aa: CASRRLSTSGANVLTF

v_call: TRBV5-1
d_call: NA
clone_size: NA
j_call: TRBJ1-2
cdr3_nt: TGCGCCAGCAGCCTCTCTTCCACGGAGAGTAACTATGGCTACACCTTC
cdr3_aa: CASSLSSTESNYGYTF

v_call: TRBV5-1
d_call: TRBD2
clone_size: NA
j_call: TRBJ2-1
cdr3_nt: TGCGCCAGCAGCCGAATAGCGGGAGGGTCCTACAATGAGCAGTTCTTC
cdr3_aa: CASSRIAGGSYNEQFF

v_call: TRBV28
d_call: NA
clone_size: NA
j_call: TRBJ2-2
cdr3_nt: TGTGCCAGCAGTCCCCCCAAGGGCACCGGGGAGCTGTTTTTT
cdr3_aa: CASSPPKGTGELFF

v_call: TRBV28
d_call: NA
clone_size: NA
j_call: TRBJ1-4
cdr3_nt: TGTGCCAGCAGTCCGACATTTTACGGATCAACTAATGAAAAACTGTTTTTT
cdr3_aa: CASSPTFYGSTNEKLFF

v_call: TRBV2
d_call: NA
clone_size: few
j_call: TRBJ2-6
cdr3_nt: TGTGCCAGCAGTGACCAGGGGGGTGGGGCCAACGTCCTGACTTTC
cdr3_aa: CASSDQGGGANVLTF

v_call: TRBV7-2
d_call: NA
clone_size: NA
j_call: TRBJ2-1
cdr3_nt: TGTGCCAGCAGCTTAGGGGCGGCTCCGGGGTACAATGAGCAGTTCTTC
cdr3_aa: CASSLGAAPGYNEQFF

v_call: TRBV5-6
d_call: TRBD1
clone_size: NA
j_call: TRBJ1-1
cdr3_nt: TGTGCCAGCAGACAGACAGGGACTTCGTCGGAAGCTTTCTTT
cdr3_aa: CASRQTGTSSEAFF

v_call: TRBV6-6
d_call: TRBD2
clone_size: NA
j_call: TRBJ2-1
cdr3_nt: TGTGCCAGCAGTGCCGGACGGGAGGCCCCCTACAATGAGCAGTTCTTC
cdr3_aa: CASSAGREAPYNEQFF

v_call: TRBV7-8
d_call: NA
clone_size: NA
j_call: TRBJ1-5
cdr3_nt: TGTGCCAGCAGCTTAGGGGGGGAACAGCCCCAGCATTTT
cdr3_aa: CASSLGGEQPQHF

v_call: TRBV7-9
d_call: TRBD1
clone_size: NA
j_call: TRBJ2-2
cdr3_nt: TGTGCCAGCAGCCCCCTTTGGACAGGGGACACCGGGGAGCTGTTTTTT
cdr3_aa: CASSPLWTGDTGELFF

v_call: TRBV27
d_call: NA
clone_size: once
j_call: TRBJ2-1
cdr3_nt: TGTGCCAGCAGTTTAATGGTCAAAGAGCCTGAGGACAATGAGCAGTTCTTC
cdr3_aa: CASSLMVKEPEDNEQFF

v_call: TRBV11-2
d_call: NA
clone_size: NA
j_call: TRBJ2-5
cdr3_nt: TGTGCCAGCAGACCCTTTGGGGTCCGACTCCAAGAGACCCAGTACTTC
cdr3_aa: CASRPFGVRLQETQYF

v_call: TRBV10-2
d_call: NA
clone_size: NA
j_call: TRBJ2-3
cdr3_nt: TGCGCCAGCAGTGACTATAGCACAGATACGCAGTATTTT
cdr3_aa: CASSDYSTDTQYF

v_call: TRBV7-3
d_call: TRBD1
clone_size: NA
j_call: TRBJ2-3
cdr3_nt: TGTGCCAGCAGCCCAACAGGGGGCTCGGATACGCAGTATTTT
cdr3_aa: CASSPTGGSDTQYF

v_call: TRBV11-2
d_call: NA
clone_size: NA
j_call: TRBJ2-1
cdr3_nt: TGTGCCAGCAGCCTACAGGCATTGAATGAGCAGTTCTTC
cdr3_aa: CASSLQALNEQFF

v_call: TRBV11-2
d_call: TRBD2
clone_size: NA
j_call: TRBJ2-2
cdr3_nt: TGTGCCAGCAGCTTACATCTAGCGGGAGGGCCCTACGGGGAGCTGTTTTTT
cdr3_aa: CASSLHLAGGPYGELFF

v_call: TRBV27
d_call: NA
clone_size: NA
j_call: TRBJ1-5
cdr3_nt: TGTGCCAGCAAGTCGTCAGGGTATGCGGGGCAGCCCCAGCATTTT
cdr3_aa: CASKSSGYAGQPQHF

v_call: TRBV29-1
d_call: NA
clone_size: NA
j_call: TRBJ2-5
cdr3_nt: TGCAGCGTTGGCGCAACCCAAGAGACCCAGTACTTC
cdr3_aa: CSVGATQETQYF

v_call: TRBV4-3
d_call: TRBD1
clone_size: NA
j_call: TRBJ1-2
cdr3_nt: TGCGCCAGCAGCCAAAATAACAGGGGTGGCTATGGCTACACCTTC
cdr3_aa: CASSQNNRGGYGYTF